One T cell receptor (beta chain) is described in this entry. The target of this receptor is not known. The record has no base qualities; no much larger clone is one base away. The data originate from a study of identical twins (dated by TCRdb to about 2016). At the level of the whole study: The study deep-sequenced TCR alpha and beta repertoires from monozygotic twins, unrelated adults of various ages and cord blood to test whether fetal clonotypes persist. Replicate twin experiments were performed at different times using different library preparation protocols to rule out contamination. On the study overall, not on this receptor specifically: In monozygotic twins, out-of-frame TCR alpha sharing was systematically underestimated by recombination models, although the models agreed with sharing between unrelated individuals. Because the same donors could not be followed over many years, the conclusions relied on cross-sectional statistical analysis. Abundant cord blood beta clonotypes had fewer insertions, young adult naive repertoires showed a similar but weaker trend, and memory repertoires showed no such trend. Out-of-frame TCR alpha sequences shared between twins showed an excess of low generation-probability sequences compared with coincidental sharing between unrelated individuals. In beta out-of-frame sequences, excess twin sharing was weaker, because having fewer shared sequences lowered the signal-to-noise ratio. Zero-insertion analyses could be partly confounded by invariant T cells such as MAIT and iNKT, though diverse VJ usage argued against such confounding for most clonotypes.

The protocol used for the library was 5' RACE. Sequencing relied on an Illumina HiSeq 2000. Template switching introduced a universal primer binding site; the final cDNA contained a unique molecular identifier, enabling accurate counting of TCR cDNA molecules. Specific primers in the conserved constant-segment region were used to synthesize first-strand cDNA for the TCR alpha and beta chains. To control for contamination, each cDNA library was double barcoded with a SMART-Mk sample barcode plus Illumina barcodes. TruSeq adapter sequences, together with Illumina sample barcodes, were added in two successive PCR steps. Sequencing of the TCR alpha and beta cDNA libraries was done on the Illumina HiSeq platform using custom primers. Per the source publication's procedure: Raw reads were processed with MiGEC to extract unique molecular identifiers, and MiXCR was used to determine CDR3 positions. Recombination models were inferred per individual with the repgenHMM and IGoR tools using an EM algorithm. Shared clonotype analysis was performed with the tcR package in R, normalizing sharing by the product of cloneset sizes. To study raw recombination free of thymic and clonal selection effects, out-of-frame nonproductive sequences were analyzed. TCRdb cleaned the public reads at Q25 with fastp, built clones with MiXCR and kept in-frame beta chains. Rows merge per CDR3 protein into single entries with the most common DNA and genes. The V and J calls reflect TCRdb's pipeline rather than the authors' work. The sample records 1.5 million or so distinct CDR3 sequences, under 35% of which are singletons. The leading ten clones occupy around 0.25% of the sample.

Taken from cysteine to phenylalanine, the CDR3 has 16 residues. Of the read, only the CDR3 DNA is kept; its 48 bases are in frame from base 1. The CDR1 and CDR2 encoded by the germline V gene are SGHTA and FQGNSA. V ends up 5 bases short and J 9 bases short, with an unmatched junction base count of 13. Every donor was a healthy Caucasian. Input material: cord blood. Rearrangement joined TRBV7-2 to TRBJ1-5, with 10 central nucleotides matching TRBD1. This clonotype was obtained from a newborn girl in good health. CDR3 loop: CASSPSRDRGFRPQHF. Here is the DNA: TGTGCCAGCAGCCCGTCCCGGGACAGGGGATTTCGGCCCCAGCATTTT.